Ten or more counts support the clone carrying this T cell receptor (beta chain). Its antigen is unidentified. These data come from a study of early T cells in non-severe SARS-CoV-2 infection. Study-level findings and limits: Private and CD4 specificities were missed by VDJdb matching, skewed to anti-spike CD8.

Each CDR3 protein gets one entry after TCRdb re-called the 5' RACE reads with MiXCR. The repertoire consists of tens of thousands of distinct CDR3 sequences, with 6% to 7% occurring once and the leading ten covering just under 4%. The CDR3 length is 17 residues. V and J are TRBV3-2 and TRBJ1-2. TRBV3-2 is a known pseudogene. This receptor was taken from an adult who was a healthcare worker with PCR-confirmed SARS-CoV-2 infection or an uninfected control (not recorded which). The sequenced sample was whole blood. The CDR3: CASSQGYQGLLSYGYTF. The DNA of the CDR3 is TGTGCCAGCAGCCAAGGGTATCAGGGCCTTCTTAGCTATGGCTACACCTTC.